A selection of T cell receptor beta chains follows, all from one sample in a study of T cell repertoires in cytomegalovirus infection. These receptors' antigens are unknown. A single record per CDR3 protein comes from TCRdb applying MiXCR to the reads. The sample has fewer than 650,000 distinct CDR3 sequences; about 39% are singletons. This material consisted of cultured PBMCs, taken from culture after CMV antigen stimulation. The receptors shown here come from a human donor in good health (CMV status not recorded). Some clones in this sample may be carry-over from other donors' samples. The CDR3 runs from the conserved cysteine through the conserved F or W. A D gene is named only where the DNA matches it firmly. The size field is filled for only some rows; it gives once, few, many or a size class.

v_gene	abundance	d_gene	j_gene	CDR3aa	CDR3nt
TRBV12-3/TRBV12-4	.	.	TRBJ2-5	CASSSIPETQYF	TGTGCCAGCAGCTCCATCCCGGAGACCCAGTACTTC
TRBV29-1	.	TRBD2	TRBJ2-3	CSGTSGTDTQYF	TGCAGCGGGACTAGCGGAACAGATACGCAGTATTTT
TRBV7-2	few	TRBD2	TRBJ2-7	CASSAVAGAGEQYF	TGTGCCAGCAGCGCCGTAGCGGGAGCGGGGGAGCAGTACTTC
TRBV7-6	few	.	TRBJ2-4	CASSPDPGRAKNIQYF	TGTGCCAGCAGCCCAGACCCCGGGAGAGCCAAAAACATTCAGTACTTC
TRBV19	.	.	TRBJ2-2	CASSIRQGKGRRELFF	TGTGCCAGTAGTATTCGGCAGGGAAAAGGAAGACGGGAGCTGTTTTTT
TRBV19	.	.	TRBJ2-7	CARWGRAPLGKEQYF	TGTGCCCGTTGGGGCAGGGCCCCCCTTGGGAAGGAGCAGTACTTC
TRBV7-2	many	TRBD1	TRBJ2-5	CASSQLRTGGEATQYF	TGTGCCAGCAGCCAACTTAGGACAGGGGGCGAGGCGACCCAGTACTTC
TRBV5-4	.	TRBD2	TRBJ2-3	CASSLARGIAGESTDTQYF	TGTGCCAGCAGCTTGGCCAGGGGGATAGCGGGAGAGAGCACAGATACGCAGTATTTT
TRBV6-1	.	TRBD2	TRBJ2-1	CASRVAGGNEQFF	TGTGCCAGTAGGGTAGCGGGCGGGAATGAGCAGTTCTTC
TRBV12-3/TRBV12-4	.	.	TRBJ1-4	CASSQGLTNEKLFF	TGTGCCAGCAGCCAAGGGCTAACTAATGAAAAACTGTTTTTT
TRBV7-2	.	TRBD1	TRBJ1-1	CASSSDRASEAFF	TGTGCCAGCAGCTCAGACAGGGCGAGTGAAGCTTTCTTT
TRBV6-5	few	TRBD2	TRBJ2-7	CASTPAGGLSEQYF	TGTGCCAGCACACCAGCGGGGGGCCTATCCGAGCAGTACTTC
TRBV2	few	TRBD2	TRBJ2-1	CASGLAGYNEQFF	TGTGCCAGCGGACTAGCGGGGTACAATGAGCAGTTCTTC
TRBV6-2/TRBV6-3	few	TRBD2	TRBJ2-3	CASSYSPERGAYDTQYF	TGTGCCAGCAGTTACTCTCCCGAGCGGGGGGCCTACGATACGCAGTATTTT
TRBV5-4	.	.	TRBJ1-1	CASSPGGGGMNTEAFF	TGTGCCAGCAGCCCCGGCGGGGGCGGGATGAACACTGAAGCTTTCTTT
TRBV7-2	few	.	TRBJ2-3	CASSPAPAGPADTQYF	TGTGCCAGCAGCCCAGCCCCAGCGGGCCCCGCGGATACGCAGTATTTT
TRBV7-2	few	TRBD2	TRBJ2-1	CASSPVAGGPGEQFF	TGTGCCAGCAGCCCGGTAGCGGGAGGGCCTGGTGAGCAGTTCTTC
TRBV27	.	TRBD1	TRBJ1-4	CASSFRDRVGKLFF	TGTGCCAGCAGTTTTCGGGACAGGGTGGGAAAACTGTTTTTT
TRBV6-6	few	.	TRBJ2-5	CASTYRKGRETQYF	TGTGCCAGCACCTACCGAAAGGGGCGAGAGACCCAGTACTTC
TRBV10-3	few	TRBD1	TRBJ1-3	CAISKTGDGDTIYF	TGTGCCATCAGTAAGACAGGGGATGGTGACACCATATATTTT
TRBV7-6	few	TRBD1	TRBJ2-1	CASSQIARGLNEQFF	TGTGCCAGCAGCCAAATCGCCAGGGGGCTGAATGAGCAGTTCTTC
TRBV12-3/TRBV12-4	.	TRBD1	TRBJ2-3	CASSFGQGRTDTQYF	TGTGCCAGCAGTTTTGGACAGGGCCGCACAGATACGCAGTATTTT